This entry describes one T cell receptor beta chain. Method: immunoSEQ multiplex PCR; TCRdb's copy keeps in-frame clones and lacks some. The sample shows 75,000 to 90,000 clones, around 94% of them seen only once. The source of the sample is a study of technical replicates of blood from a few donors. This CDR3 comprises 15 residues. The V end lost 5 bases, the J end lost 7 bases, and 21 bases lay between the germline ends. Germline loops: CDR1 MNHEY, CDR2 SVGAGI. Specimen: T cells isolated from PBMCs. This receptor was obtained from a human donor in good health. V usage is TRBV6-5 and J usage is TRBJ2-7, with a tentative D call TRBD1 (5 bases). CDR3 amino acids: CASSPRDRPLGEQYF. CDR3 in DNA: TGTGCCAGCAGTCCCCGTGACAGACCGCTGGGGGAGCAGTACTTC.